These 6 T cell receptor beta chains were sequenced from one sample in a study of T cells in Graves' hyperthyroidism and ophthalmopathy (dated by TCRdb to between 2017 and 2020). Receptor libraries were prepared by multiplex PCR. TCRdb names Illumina HiSeq 2000 as the instrument used. Amplification of TCR beta CDR3 regions was carried out from RNA transcripts. A first-round RT-PCR of the TCR CDR3 used the HTBI primer set with the Qiagen OneStep RT-PCR kit. The raw public reads went through TCRdb reprocessing: fastp at Q25, MiXCR clone calling, in-frame beta chains kept. Rows are unified per CDR3 protein, each entry keeping the most common DNA and genes. The sample records 310,000 or so distinct CDR3 sequences, about 17% of which are singletons. The ten largest make up about 50% of the sample. Sequencing was done on a sample of blood. These receptors originate from a woman aged 60-75 years with Graves' ophthalmopathy.

Points on this clonotype: A read error may be the cause here, since a much bigger clone is one base away. The chain's CDR3 is CASSPLDSSYNKQFF. CDR3 DNA sequence: TGTGCCAGCTCACCCCTGGACAGCTCCTACAATAAGCAGTTCTTC. The chain couples TRBV18 to TRBJ2-1; perhaps TRBD1 as D (6 bases). CDR3 length equals 15 residues. Germline V gives CDR1 KGHSH, CDR2 LQKENI.

Turning to this clonotype: Since a much larger clone is just one base distant, this may be a read error. The chain links TRBV7-2 to TRBJ2-7; 11 positions agree with TRBD2. The CDR3 runs 14 residues. Germline-derived CDR1 and CDR2 are SGHTA and FQGNSA. CDR3 sequence: CASGLAGGPDEQYF. Written as DNA, the CDR3 is TGTGCCAGCGGCTTAGCGGGGGGGCCCGACGAGCAGTACTTC.

V gene TRBV2 combines with J gene TRBJ1-5, with 10 bases matching TRBD1. Germline V gene sequence: CDR1 SNHLY, CDR2 FYNNEI. J lost 6 bases, V lost 6 bases, and 2 bases had no gene match. The CDR3 has 13 amino acids. CDR3 amino acids: CASRGQGLQPQHF. CDR3 DNA: TGTGCCAGCAGGGGACAGGGGCTTCAGCCCCAGCATTTT. The full variable domain, rest sourced from reference TRBV2 and TRBJ1-5, is EPEVTQTPSHQVTQMGQEVILRCVPISNHLYFYWYRQILGQKVEFLVSFYNNEISEKSEIFDDQFSVERPDGSNFTLKIRSTKLEDSAMYFCASRGQGLQPQHFGDGTRLSIL.

In this sample, this clonotype turned up a few times. This chain joins TRBV5-6 and TRBJ2-2; D is unresolved. The CDR3 is 17 residues long. Trimming cost V 3 bases and J 1 base, with 16 bases left between them. The germline CDR1 and CDR2 sequences are SGHDT and YYEEEE. In DNA form, the CDR3 reads TGTGCCAGCAGCTCCGCGTGGGCAGGCGTGAACACCGGGGAGCTGTTTTTT. It yields the protein CASSSAWAGVNTGELFF.

The chain links TRBV24-1 to TRBJ1-2, with unresolved D. Trimming pared 4 bases from V and 3 bases from J, leaving 14 bases between. This CDR3 region has 15 residues. Germline V gene lookup returns CDR1 KGHDR and CDR2 SFDVKD. This CDR3 is CATSEKDPVDYGYTF. As DNA, the CDR3 is TGTGCCACCAGTGAGAAAGACCCAGTGGACTATGGCTACACCTTC.

Comment on this clonotype: It may be a read error: a sequence one base away is much more abundant. The chain links TRBV5-5 to TRBJ2-1, with D perhaps TRBD2 (5 bases). This CDR3 comprises 15 residues. Germline CDR1 SGHKS, CDR2 YYEKEE (reference sequence). V was clipped by 4 bases and J by 7 bases, with 18 bases between them. The CDR3 DNA follows: TGTGCCAGCAGCCCCCGGGAAGTCGCGCTAAATGAGCAGTTCTTC. Translated, it gives CASSPREVALNEQFF.